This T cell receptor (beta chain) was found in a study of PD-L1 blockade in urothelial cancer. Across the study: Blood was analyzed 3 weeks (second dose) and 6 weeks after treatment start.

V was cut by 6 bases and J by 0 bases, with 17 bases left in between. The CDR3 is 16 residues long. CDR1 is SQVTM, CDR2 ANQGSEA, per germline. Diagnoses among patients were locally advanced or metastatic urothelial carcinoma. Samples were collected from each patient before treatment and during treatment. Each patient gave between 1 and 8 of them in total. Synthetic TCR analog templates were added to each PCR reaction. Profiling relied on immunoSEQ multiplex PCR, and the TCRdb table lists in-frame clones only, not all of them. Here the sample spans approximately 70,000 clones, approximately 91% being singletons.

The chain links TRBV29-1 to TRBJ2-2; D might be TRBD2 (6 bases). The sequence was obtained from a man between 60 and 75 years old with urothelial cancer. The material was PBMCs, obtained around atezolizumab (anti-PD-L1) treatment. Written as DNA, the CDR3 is TGCAGCGTAACATTGGGGAGGAAAACGAACACCGGGGAGCTGTTTTTT. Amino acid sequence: CSVTLGRKTNTGELFF.